The 5 T cell receptor beta chains listed next were all sequenced from one sample in a study of blood T cell repertoires in COVID-19. Measured with immunoSEQ multiplex PCR; TCRdb has only the in-frame clones, and not every one. The sample records over 120,000 clones, around 72% being singletons. Sequencing input: peripheral blood. The receptors stem from a woman aged 55-69 years with acute or convalescent COVID-19.

This clone was detected a few times. This chain connects TRBV10-2 to TRBJ1-6; no firm D call. This CDR3 is 17 amino acids long. The V gene's germline CDR1 is WSHSY and CDR2 SAAADI. The V end was cut by 5 bases, the J end by 9 bases, with 23 bases between. This CDR3 is CASSPRRLGFFGSPLHF. The CDR3 DNA is TGCGCCAGCAGTCCCAGAAGACTCGGTTTTTTCGGTTCACCCCTCCACTTT.

Turning to this clone: Other nucleotide sequences in the sample specify the same CDR3. The J gene is TRBJ2-7, the V gene TRBV4-1; weak D call: TRBD1 (5 bases). There are 13 residues in the CDR3. The V and J ends lost 3 bases and 4 bases respectively, with 10 bases between them. The germline CDR1 and CDR2 sequences are MGHRA and YSYEKL. The CDR3 DNA sequence: TGCGCCAGCAGCCAGGCGCAGGGTTACGAGCAGTACTTC. This codes for CASSQAQGYEQYF.

A remark on this clone: At one end, the junction sequence differs from germline, possibly due to a read error. The V call is TRBV7-7, the J call TRBJ1-1, with 7 positions matching TRBD1. CDR1 and CDR2 from the germline V gene are SSHAT and FNYEAQ (reference sequence). The CDR3 is 17 amino acids. CDR3 sequence: CASSSRPPGQMNTEAFF. The CDR3 DNA follows: TGTGCTAGCAGCTCGCGACCGCCGGGACAGATGAACACTGAAGCTTTCTTT. Using reference TRBV7-7 and TRBJ1-1 for the parts outside the CDR3, the full variable domain is GAGVSQSPRYKVTKRGQDVTLRCDPISSHATLYWYQQALGQGPEFLTYFNYEAQPDKSGLPSDRFSAERPEGSISTLTIQRTEQRDSAMYRCASSSRPPGQMNTEAFFGQGTRLTVV.

J is TRBJ2-7 and V is TRBV9; 8 bases agree with TRBD1. The CDR3 sequence is 16 residues long. V gave up 4 bases and J gave up 7 bases; unmatched junction bases: 16. The V gene's germline CDR1 is SGDLS and CDR2 YYNGEE. DNA of the CDR3: TGTGCCAGCAGCCCATTGGACAGGGATTGGCCGGGTGAGCAGTACTTC. This sequence encodes CASSPLDRDWPGEQYF.

CDR3 protein: CASSQDPDTSYGYTF. In DNA, the CDR3 is TGCGCCAGCAGCCAAGATCCGGACACCTCCTATGGCTACACCTTC. J is TRBJ1-2 and V is TRBV4-1, with D perhaps TRBD1 (5 bases). The CDR3 has 15 amino acids. The V and J ends lost 0 bases and 4 bases respectively, with 12 bases between them. CDR1 is MGHRA and CDR2 is YSYEKL in the germline V gene.